This T cell receptor beta chain was recorded in a study of T cells in Graves' hyperthyroidism and ophthalmopathy. Germline assignment: CDR1 SNHLY and CDR2 FYNNEI. V dropped 7 bases and J dropped 3 bases, with 15 bases sitting between them. CDR3 length: 14 residues. RNA transcripts were the template for amplifying TCR beta CDR3 regions. Primed by the HTBI set, a first-round RT-PCR was run on the TCR CDR3. TCRdb processed the multiplex PCR reads anew with MiXCR; each CDR3 protein has one entry. The table includes around 660,000 distinct CDR3 sequences, 45% detected once. The sequencing input was peripheral blood or thyroid tissue (not recorded which). The rearrangement links TRBV2 to TRBJ1-1; no definite D call. The TCR was taken from an adult man with Graves' disease, either hyperthyroidism or ophthalmopathy (not recorded which). The CDR3 loop reads CASKGRNGYTEAFF. The CDR3 coding sequence is TGTGCCAGCAAGGGCAGGAACGGGTACACTGAAGCTTTCTTT.